A selection of T cell receptor beta chains follows, all from one sample in a study of blood T cell repertoires in COVID-19. The protocol was immunoSEQ multiplex PCR, while the TCRdb copy is restricted to in-frame clones and leaves out a portion. This sample has a few hundred thousand clones, with 75% to 90% found just once. The material sequenced was PBMCs or T cells enriched from blood (not recorded which). All receptors come from a man aged 35 to 55 who had recovered from COVID-19. The CDR3 runs from the conserved cysteine through the conserved F or W. A D gene is named only where the DNA matches it firmly. A clone size is listed for some rows: how often the clone was seen (once, few, many), or a class if it is expanded.

13 | NA | TRBD1 | TRBJ1-6 | TRBV12-3/TRBV12-4 | TGTGCCAGCAGAAGACAGGGGGAAGAATCCCTCCACTTT | CASRRQGEESLHF
13 | NA | NA | TRBJ1-2 | TRBV6-5 | TGTGCCAGCAGTTACTCGGGCCGCTATGGCTACACCTTC | CASSYSGRYGYTF
13 | NA | TRBD1 | TRBJ2-7 | TRBV19 | TGTGCCACCCGGGACAGGGGCACCTACGAGCAGTACTTC | CATRDRGTYEQYF
15 | NA | TRBD1 | TRBJ2-7 | TRBV7-2 | TGTGCCAGCAGCCACCGACAGGGAGTCTCCTACGAGCAGTACTTC | CASSHRQGVSYEQYF
16 | once | TRBD1 | TRBJ2-5 | TRBV6-5 | TGTGCCAGCAGTTACTATGGGACAGGGGAGCCAGAGACCCAGTACTTC | CASSYYGTGEPETQYF
14 | NA | NA | TRBJ1-2 | TRBV5-8 | TGTGCCAGCAGCTTCGGCAGGGCCAACTATGGCTACACCTTC | CASSFGRANYGYTF
14 | NA | NA | TRBJ2-7 | TRBV4-3 | TGCGCCAGCAGCCAAGACGGGAGCGGGCCTGGGCAGTACTTC | CASSQDGSGPGQYF
17 | few | NA | TRBJ1-5 | TRBV5-8 | TGTGCCAGCAGCAGAATAAGTTCTATCTCTAGCAATCAGCCCCAGCATTTT | CASSRISSISSNQPQHF
14 | NA | NA | TRBJ2-3 | TRBV19 | TGTGCCACCTCTACCGGGAGTTGGTTAGATACGCAGTATTTT | CATSTGSWLDTQYF
15 | NA | NA | TRBJ2-7 | TRBV11-2 | TGTGCCAGCAGCTATAGGGCACAGGATACCTACGAGCAGTACTTC | CASSYRAQDTYEQYF
15 | NA | NA | TRBJ1-2 | TRBV6-2/TRBV6-3 | TGTGCCAGCAGTTACTCGTGGCAGGGAATCTATGGCTACACCTTC | CASSYSWQGIYGYTF
16 | NA | NA | TRBJ2-7 | TRBV5-4 | TGTGCCAGCAGCTTGGCCCGGGGAAGTAGAAATGACGAGCAGTACTTC | CASSLARGSRNDEQYF
14 | NA | NA | TRBJ1-2 | TRBV4-1 | TGCGCCAGCAGCCAAGAGGACACCAACTATGGCTACACCTTC | CASSQEDTNYGYTF
20 | once | NA | TRBJ1-5 | TRBV11-3 | TGTGCCAGCAGCTTAGGGACATCTGCCAAAACCCGTTCCCGGAATCAGCCCCAGCATTTT | CASSLGTSAKTRSRNQPQHF
13 | few | NA | TRBJ2-7 | TRBV25-1 | TGTGCCAGCAGTGACCGGACAGTCTCCGAGCAGTACTTC | CASSDRTVSEQYF
15 | few | TRBD1 | TRBJ2-7 | TRBV7-2 | TGTGCCAGCAGCTTAGGGGGACAGTCCCTCTACGAGCAGTACTTC | CASSLGGQSLYEQYF
16 | NA | TRBD2 | TRBJ2-7 | TRBV7-2 | TGTGCCAGCAGCCCACTACTAGCGGGAGGGGCCTACGAGCAGTACTTC | CASSPLLAGGAYEQYF
12 | NA | TRBD2 | TRBJ2-7 | TRBV12-3/TRBV12-4 | TGTGCCAGCAACAGTGGGGAGGGCGAGCAGTACTTC | CASNSGEGEQYF
16 | NA | NA | TRBJ2-3 | TRBV10-3 | TGTGCCATCAGTGAGTCGATTAGGGAGGGCACAGATACGCAGTATTTT | CAISESIREGTDTQYF
15 | once | TRBD2 | TRBJ2-1 | TRBV9 | TGTGCCAGCAGCAAGACTAGCGGGACATCCGCTGAGCAGTTCTTC | CASSKTSGTSAEQFF
15 | NA | NA | TRBJ2-3 | TRBV7-3 | TGTGCCAGCAGCTTATTACCTAGCGGCACAGATACGCAGTATTTT | CASSLLPSGTDTQYF
15 | NA | TRBD1 | TRBJ1-1 | TRBV11-2 | TGTGCCAGCAGCCCCCGGACAGGGAAGAACACTGAAGCTTTCTTT | CASSPRTGKNTEAFF
14 | NA | TRBD1 | TRBJ2-3 | TRBV5-1 | TGCGCCAGCAGCCGGGACAGGGGCACAGATACGCAGTATTTT | CASSRDRGTDTQYF
12 | NA | TRBD1 | TRBJ2-7 | TRBV6-5 | TGTGCCAGTGGGACAGGGGGCGGCGAGCAGTACTTC | CASGTGGGEQYF
15 | once | TRBD1 | TRBJ2-7 | TRBV19 | TGTGCCAGTAGTATAGCCTGGACAGGGTCTAACGAGCAGTACTTC | CASSIAWTGSNEQYF
15 | few | TRBD1 | TRBJ1-1 | TRBV19 | TGTGCCTGTGAGGGACAGGACACGAGGGGAGGTGAAGCTTTCTTT | CACEGQDTRGGEAFF
14 | NA | NA | TRBJ1-5 | TRBV30 | TGTGCCTGGAGTGAAACGGAGGGAAGTCAGCCCCAGCATTTT | CAWSETEGSQPQHF
12 | NA | NA | TRBJ2-7 | TRBV5-4 | TGTGCCAGCAGCTTCGGGACCTACGAGCAGTACTTC | CASSFGTYEQYF
13 | NA | NA | TRBJ1-2 | TRBV6-2/TRBV6-3 | TGTGCCAGCAGCTTCTCAGGGGTTCGGGGCTACACCTTC | CASSFSGVRGYTF
16 | few | TRBD1 | TRBJ2-1 | TRBV7-3 | TGTGCCAGCAGCTTGTGGGGGCAGGGGGCCTCCAATGAGCAGTTCTTC | CASSLWGQGASNEQFF
16 | NA | TRBD2 | TRBJ2-1 | TRBV24-1 | TGTGCCACCAGTGACTGGACTAGCGGGAGGTTAAATGAGCAGTTCTTC | CATSDWTSGRLNEQFF
17 | NA | TRBD2 | TRBJ2-1 | TRBV24-1 | TGTGCCACCAGTGATGCCCTAACTAGCGGGAGTTACAATGAGCAGTTCTTC | CATSDALTSGSYNEQFF
15 | NA | TRBD2 | TRBJ2-7 | TRBV3-1/TRBV3-2 | TGTGCCAGCAGCCACCAGACTAGCGGGAGACGCGAGCAGTACTTC | CASSHQTSGRREQYF
14 | NA | TRBD1 | TRBJ2-3 | TRBV6-5 | TGTGCCAGCAGGAGGGACAGTGATTCTGATACGCAGTATTTT | CASRRDSDSDTQYF
14 | NA | TRBD1 | TRBJ2-7 | TRBV11-2 | TGTGCCAGCAGCTGGAGGACAGGGTCTGGTGAGCAGTACTTC | CASSWRTGSGEQYF
14 | NA | NA | TRBJ2-1 | TRBV7-2 | TGTGCCAGCAGCCCCCCGGGCCCAGGGGCCGAGCAGTTCTTC | CASSPPGPGAEQFF
12 | NA | NA | TRBJ2-7 | TRBV29-1 | TGCAGCGCTGGTCAAGGGGTAGGTGAGCAGTACTTC | CSAGQGVGEQYF
14 | NA | TRBD2 | TRBJ2-7 | TRBV19 | TGTGCCAGTAGTGCGGGGGGATCCTCCTACGAGCAGTACTTC | CASSAGGSSYEQYF
16 | NA | TRBD2 | TRBJ2-6 | TRBV4-3 | TGCGCCAGCAGCCAGGGGACTAGCTCTGGGGCCAACGTCCTGACTTTC | CASSQGTSSGANVLTF
13 | NA | NA | TRBJ1-3 | TRBV25-1 | TGTGCCAGCTCCAGGTTCTCTGGAAACACCATATATTTT | CASSRFSGNTIYF
12 | NA | NA | TRBJ1-1 | TRBV10-3 | TGTGCCATCAGTGAGCGAGGATTTGAAGCTTTCTTT | CAISERGFEAFF
14 | NA | TRBD2 | TRBJ2-7 | TRBV27 | TGTGCCAGCAGTTTAGCGGGAGTTACCACCGAGCAGTACTTC | CASSLAGVTTEQYF
14 | NA | TRBD2 | TRBJ2-3 | TRBV29-1 | TGCAGCGTTGACCCGGGGGGGGGCCCAGATACGCAGTATTTT | CSVDPGGGPDTQYF
13 | NA | TRBD1 | TRBJ1-2 | TRBV5-6 | TGTGCCAGCAGCTCTCCAGGGGGGTATGGCTACACCTTC | CASSSPGGYGYTF
16 | NA | NA | TRBJ2-2 | TRBV19 | TGTGCCAGTAGGACCACCGGGACTGCCAACACCGGGGAGCTGTTTTTT | CASRTTGTANTGELFF
14 | NA | NA | TRBJ2-3 | TRBV5-1 | TGCGCCAGCAGCGCGGACACCGCACGGGATACGCAGTATTTT | CASSADTARDTQYF
14 | NA | NA | TRBJ1-1 | TRBV9 | TGTGCCAGCAGCGTAGGATTACAGAACACTGAAGCTTTCTTT | CASSVGLQNTEAFF
14 | NA | TRBD1 | TRBJ1-2 | TRBV28 | TGTGCCAGCAGTTCAGGACAGGGGGGCTATGGCTACACCTTC | CASSSGQGGYGYTF